This T cell receptor (beta chain) was identified during a study of CD8 T cells in Susac syndrome. Per the germline V gene, CDR1 is SGHNT and CDR2 is YYREEE (reference sequence). The V and J ends lost 1 base and 6 bases respectively, with 11 bases between them. The CDR3 runs to 14 residues. RNA totalling about 0.5 to 1 ug underwent reverse transcription with random hexamers. Multiplex PCR with immunoSEQ amplified the TCR beta CDR3 across 54 Vbeta and 13 Jbeta. TCRdb re-analysed the immunoSEQ multiplex PCR reads in MiXCR, keeping a single row per CDR3 protein. In the table there are around 150,000 distinct CDR3 sequences, 90% to 95% of which are singletons.

Sequencing input: CD4+ T cells from PBMCs. This receptor was obtained from a human donor in good health. This rearrangement joins TRBV5-4 to TRBJ2-1, with D possibly matching TRBD2 (5 bases). The CDR3 DNA sequence: TGTGCCAGCAGCTTGAATACGGGAACCAATGAGCAGTTCTTC. Protein sequence: CASSLNTGTNEQFF.